The source of this TCR beta chain is a study of CD8 T cells in ankylosing spondylitis. Study-wide points: There were earlier reports of some motif variants in reactive arthritis synovial fluid and blood. Reports say disease-linked clones showed up significantly more in matched ankylosing spondylitis synovial fluid. Typical of ankylosing spondylitis blood, it appeared, was a TCR beta motif of fewer than ten highly homologous variants.

Using quantitative 5'-RACE with molecular barcodes, the authors made TCR beta libraries. TCRdb fed the 5' RACE reads into MiXCR, producing one record per CDR3 protein. Of some 240,000 distinct CDR3 sequences in the sample, around 9.2% are singletons; the top ten hold almost 7%. Germline V gene data show CDR1 as SGHRS and CDR2 as YFSETQ. CDR3 length: 16 residues. Trimming shortened V by 0 bases and J by 4 bases, and 11 bases separated the two germline ends. This clonotype was detected ten times or more. Its antigen is currently unknown. The chain couples TRBV5-1 to TRBJ2-6; D is unresolved. The sample taken for sequencing was blood, either unsorted or a sorted T cell fraction (not recorded which). This clonotype was obtained from a male donor with ankylosing spondylitis or in good health (not recorded which). The CDR3 bases are TGCGCCAGCAGCTTGGCTAGAAGTTCCGGGGCCAACGTCCTGACTTTC. Translated: CASSLARSSGANVLTF.